Reported below is one T cell receptor (beta chain). Time point here: pretreatment peripheral blood. Per patient, between 1 and 8 samples were collected at pretreatment and on-treatment time points. The data are from a study of PD-L1 blockade in urothelial cancer. In the study overall: Analyzed time points were 3 weeks (second dose) and 6 weeks after therapy began. Blood-derived samples held a median approximately 150,000 T cells.

Synthetic analogs of TCR templates were spiked into every PCR. Assay: immunoSEQ multiplex PCR; the TCRdb copy retains only in-frame clones and omits some. The data contain approximately 90,000 clones, 90% of them singletons. The receptor was derived from a man aged 55 to 70 with urothelial cancer. Sequencing used PBMCs, obtained around atezolizumab (anti-PD-L1) treatment.

Here the CDR3 DNA reads TGTGCCAGAAGCATACGGGGTCCACTCCAAGAGACCCAGTACTTC. Its protein product is CARSIRGPLQETQYF. The rearrangement links TRBV5-3 to TRBJ2-5; tentatively, D is TRBD2 (5 bases). TRBV5-3 is an ORF, with its function uncertain. Trimming removed 4 bases at V and 1 base at J, with 14 bases between. The CDR3 is 15 residues long.